Listed here are 3 T cell receptor beta chains from one sample, sequenced in a study of T-cell memory formation after mild COVID-19. TCRdb re-derived calls from the 5' RACE reads in MiXCR, one entry per CDR3 protein. Of some 340,000 distinct CDR3 sequences listed, approximately 13% were seen once; the top ten hold around 21%. Sequences were obtained from PBMCs or a T cell subset sorted from them (not recorded which). Source of these receptors: a man between 18 and 29 years old who had mild COVID-19 (a few samples of this study predate the infection). Cell type and time point are not known.

The V and J genes are TRBV6-2 or TRBV6-3 and TRBJ2-3, with D maybe TRBD2 (6 bases). With 4 bases removed from V and 1 base from J, the gap between germline ends came to 18 bases. In germline, CDR1 is MNHEY, CDR2 SVGEGT. CDR3 length equals 17 residues. CDR3 residues: CASSSPLAALGTDTQYF. CDR3 coding DNA: TGTGCCAGCAGTTCGCCACTAGCAGCCCTTGGCACAGATACGCAGTATTTT.

The rearrangement joins TRBV10-3 to TRBJ1-5; D is undetermined. Trimming took 10 bases from V and 3 from J, leaving 13 bases between them. Germline CDR1 is ENHRY and CDR2 is SYGVKD. CDR3 size: 13 residues. The CDR3 DNA reads as TGTGCCACCGGCGGGGAGTCCAATCAGCCCCAGCATTTT. Translation: CATGGESNQPQHF.

V usage is TRBV6-6 and J usage is TRBJ2-1, with D tentatively TRBD2 (6 bases). The CDR3 consists of 14 residues. Germline V gene sequence: CDR1 MNHNY, CDR2 SVGAGI (reference sequence). Between the trimmed V and J ends, which lost 7 bases and 7 bases, there was a span of 17 bases. CDR3 in DNA: TGTGCCAGCACAATAGCGGCCTCAGGGAATGAGCAGTTCTTC. As protein: CASTIAASGNEQFF.